What follows describes a single T cell receptor beta chain. Trimming left V 2 bases short and J 1 base short, with 10 bases between. CDR1 and CDR2 from the germline V gene are KGHDR and SFDVKD. This CDR3 is built from 15 residues. Under the authors' procedure: Reference gene primer amplification yielded estimated nucleated cell counts. Profiling relied on immunoSEQ multiplex PCR, and the TCRdb table lists in-frame clones only, not all of them. Clone size and V and J calls were adopted from that table, with D and trimming inferred from the DNA. The sample shows about 280,000 clones, around 93% of them seen only once. These data come from a study of blood T cell repertoires in COVID-19. Enrolled through a virtual design, the participants were between about 18 and 100 years of age and came from roughly 22 US areas. Contact with a PCR-confirmed or clinician-diagnosed COVID-19 case occurred within 2 weeks of entry.

The clonotype comes from a man in his forties or fifties who had been exposed to COVID-19. The V call is TRBV24-1, the J call TRBJ1-1; a weak D match, TRBD1 (5 bases). The sample taken for sequencing was PBMCs or T cells enriched from blood (not recorded which). The CDR3 region is CATSDSRAENTEAFF. CDR3 in DNA: TGTGCCACCAGTGATTCCAGGGCCGAGAACACTGAAGCTTTCTTT.